The subject of this entry is one T cell receptor (beta chain). V was trimmed by 0 bases and J by 0 bases, leaving 9 bases between them. Germline-derived CDR1 and CDR2 are SGHTA and FQGNSA. The CDR3 contains 16 residues. The patients with Susac syndrome were individuals who fulfilled the recently defined diagnostic criteria for disease that was either definite or probable. FACS was used to enrich TEMRA cells, whereas the CD8+ and CD4+ T cells were obtained by negative isolation. This specimen comes from a study of CD8 T cells in Susac syndrome. About the study: Within the group of sequenced Susac syndrome patients, roughly 6 had active disease and about 8 were in remission.

The RNA, about 0.5 to 1 ug, was put through reverse transcription using random hexamers. TCRdb used MiXCR to reprocess the immunoSEQ multiplex PCR reads, holding one entry per CDR3 protein. The top ten clones hold 0.21% of a sample with 100,000 to 150,000 distinct CDR3 sequences, about 95% of them seen once. This receptor was taken from a human donor with Susac syndrome. The rearrangement links TRBV7-2 to TRBJ2-4, with no clear D. Sample: CD8+ T cells from PBMCs. CDR3 residues: CASSLALTLAKNIQYF. DNA for the CDR3: TGTGCCAGCAGCTTAGCACTGACGCTAGCCAAAAACATTCAGTACTTC.